This T cell receptor beta chain stems from a study of metastatic and nonmetastatic thyroid tumors. Study-level background: Malignant thyroid and benign thyroid patients provided blood and tumor or nodule tissue whose repertoires were compared.

V was clipped by 0 bases and J by 4 bases, with 13 bases between them. The CDR3 sequence is 15 residues long. Germline V gene data show CDR1 as MGHRA and CDR2 as YSYEKL. General study findings and limits: Reportedly, malignant thyroid tumors had significantly higher TCR beta diversity than benign nodules, in blood and tumor.

No treatment had been given to any patient before thyroid surgery. Original handling: In papillary thyroid cancer, a distant-metastasis classifier was built using CDR3 differences across clinicopathological groups. Via MiXCR, TCRdb re-called the PCR reads. The V and J calls, along with clone size, are taken from TCRdb and not from the paper's own processing. The sample contains 5,000 to 7,500 clones, about 30% of which appear only once. This clone was detected a few times. What it binds is unknown. What was sequenced was adjacent normal tissue. The receptor comes from a female donor with papillary thyroid cancer or a benign thyroid nodule (not recorded which). Some clones in this sample may be carry-over from other donors' samples. The chain employs TRBV4-1 and TRBJ2-7; D gene uncertain. CDR3: CASSQEARLSYEQYF. The CDR3 DNA reads TGCGCCAGCAGCCAAGAGGCTAGGCTTTCATACGAGCAGTACTTC.